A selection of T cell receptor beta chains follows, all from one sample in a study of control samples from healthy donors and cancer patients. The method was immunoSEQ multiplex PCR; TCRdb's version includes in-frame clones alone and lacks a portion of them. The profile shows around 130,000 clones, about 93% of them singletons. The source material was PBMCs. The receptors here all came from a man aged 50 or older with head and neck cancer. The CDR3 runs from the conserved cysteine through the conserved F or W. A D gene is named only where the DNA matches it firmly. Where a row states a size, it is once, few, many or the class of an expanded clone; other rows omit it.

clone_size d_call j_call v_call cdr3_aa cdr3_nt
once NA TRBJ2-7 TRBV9 CASSVGQGTASEQYF TGTGCCAGCAGCGTAGGCCAGGGGACGGCTAGCGAGCAGTACTTC
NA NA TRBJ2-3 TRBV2 CASSGGFLGTDTQYF TGTGCCAGCAGTGGGGGATTCCTCGGCACAGATACGCAGTATTTT
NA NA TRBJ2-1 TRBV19 CASSMGGPYNEQFF TGTGCCAGTAGTATGGGCGGGCCCTACAATGAGCAGTTCTTC
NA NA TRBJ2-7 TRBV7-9 CASSLEGRGYEQYF TGTGCCAGCAGCTTGGAGGGCAGGGGCTACGAGCAGTACTTC
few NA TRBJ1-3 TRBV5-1 CASSLAGNTIYF TGCGCCAGCAGCTTGGCGGGAAACACCATATATTTT
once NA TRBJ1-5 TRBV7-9 CASSLGGKSNQPQHF TGTGCCAGCAGCCTAGGGGGTAAGAGCAATCAGCCCCAGCATTTT
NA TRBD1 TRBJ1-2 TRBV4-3 CASSIDRDRGYTF TGCGCCAGCAGCATCGACAGGGATCGGGGCTACACCTTC
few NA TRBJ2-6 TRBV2 CASSGSGANVLTF TGTGCCAGCTCTGGGTCCGGGGCCAACGTCCTGACTTTC
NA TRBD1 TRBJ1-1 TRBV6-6 CASSYWGQYTEAFF TGTGCCAGCAGTTACTGGGGACAGTACACTGAAGCTTTCTTT
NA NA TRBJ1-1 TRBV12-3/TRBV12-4 CASTRTAGTEAFF TGTGCCAGCACCAGGACTGCCGGGACTGAAGCTTTCTTT
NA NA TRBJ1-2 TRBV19 CASSVAPELSYTF TGTGCCAGTAGTGTGGCACCGGAACTCAGCTACACCTTC
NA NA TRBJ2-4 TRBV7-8 CASSSSARGLGAKNIQYF TGTGCCAGCAGCTCAAGCGCCAGGGGCCTCGGAGCCAAAAACATTCAGTACTTC
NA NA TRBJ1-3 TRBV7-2 CASSLGNLNTIYF TGTGCCAGCAGCTTAGGAAATTTAAACACCATATATTTT
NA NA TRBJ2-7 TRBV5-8 CASSLANPGDTYEQYF TGTGCCAGCAGCTTGGCCAATCCAGGCGACACCTACGAGCAGTACTTC
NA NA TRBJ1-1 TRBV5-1 CASSLEWSGAEAFF TGCGCCAGCAGCTTGGAGTGGTCAGGGGCAGAAGCTTTCTTT
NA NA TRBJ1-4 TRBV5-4 CASSLDQSNEKLFF TGTGCCAGCAGCTTGGACCAGTCTAATGAAAAACTGTTTTTT
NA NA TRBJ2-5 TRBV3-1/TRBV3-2 CASSSGVRGTQYF TGTGCCAGCAGCTCGGGGGTGCGGGGAACCCAGTACTTC
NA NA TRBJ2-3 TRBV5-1 CASSLVGSPSTDTQYF TGCGCCAGCAGCTTGGTGGGCAGCCCTAGCACAGATACGCAGTATTTT
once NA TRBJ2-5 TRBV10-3 CATNVGEQETQYF TGTGCCACCAATGTAGGGGAGCAAGAGACCCAGTACTTC
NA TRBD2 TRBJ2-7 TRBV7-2 CASTSQGTSGAFVQYF TGTGCCAGCACCTCGCAGGGGACTAGCGGGGCGTTTGTGCAGTACTTC
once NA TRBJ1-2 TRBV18 CASSPASPNYGYTF TGTGCCAGCTCACCAGCCAGTCCTAACTATGGCTACACCTTC
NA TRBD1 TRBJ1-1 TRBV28 CASSLPRDRLNTEAFF TGTGCCAGCAGCCTCCCGAGGGACAGACTGAACACTGAAGCTTTCTTT
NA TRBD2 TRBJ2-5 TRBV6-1 CASSDSGGQETQYF TGTGCCAGCAGTGATAGCGGGGGCCAAGAGACCCAGTACTTC